This T cell receptor beta chain was documented in a study of regulatory T cells in long-lasting Graves disease (dated by TCRdb to the early 2020s). Study-wide context: Patients with newly diagnosed Graves' disease had been on antithyroid drugs for under 3 months. A total of 33 samples underwent TCR sequencing, from 13 patients with persistent Graves' disease and 20 or so patients with newly diagnosed Graves' disease. The study was conducted in China and was registered as a clinical trial. This study used TCR sequencing and RNA sequencing of peripheral blood to compare persistent Graves' disease patients against newly diagnosed Graves' disease patients. On the study overall, not on this receptor specifically: More public clonotypes were shared among persistent patients (around 3,000) than among newly diagnosed patients (more than 900). Lower TCR Shannon entropy and fewer highly expanded clones were observed in persistent Graves' disease patients than in newly diagnosed patients, which suggested clonal expansion. Only the TCR beta chain was sequenced and analyzed. The study examined only peripheral blood because the primary lesion, thyroid tissue, could not be accessed. Preferential use of TRBV28, TRBJ1-2 and TRBJ2-5 was observed in persistent disease, whereas TRBV20-1 and TRBJ2-1 were favored in newly diagnosed disease. As a limitation, the authors acknowledged that the small sample size may reduce accuracy.

V loses 6 bases, J loses 5 bases, and the germline ends lie 11 bases apart. The CDR3, from cysteine to phenylalanine, totals 12 residues. The kept DNA is CDR3 alone, 36 bases in frame from the first base. In the germline V gene, CDR1 corresponds to MNHNS and CDR2 to SASEGT. This clonotype was seen only a few times. Its antigen has not been determined. The input lacks base qualities; no much larger clone sits a single base away. Libraries were constructed by multiplex PCR. Data came from an Illumina HiSeq 4000. iRepertoire HTBI primers and Arm-PCR amplification of CDR3 regions were used to construct TCR beta libraries. Before sequencing, the PCR products underwent gel purification. The original methods were these. Gene usage analysis of CDR3 amino acid clonotypes used the approximately 56 TRBV and approximately 13 TRBJ segments found across samples. COPE and FqMerger were used to merge the filtered high-quality paired reads into contigs. Contigs were aligned with BLAST to IMGT TRBV, TRBD and TRBJ reference genes, and CDR3 was defined per IMGT. Any clonotype with a frequency above 0.1% was counted as a highly expanded clone. Shannon entropy was used to measure repertoire diversity, and the Gini coefficient was used to measure V-J evenness. A clonotype found in more than one individual was treated as public. TCRdb trimmed the raw reads at Q25, called clones with MiXCR and kept productive beta chains. Rows are combined by CDR3 protein, so each entry shows the most common genes and DNA. The V and J calls shown here were made by TCRdb, not taken from the authors' results. Within this sample are roughly 320,000 distinct CDR3 sequences, with 15% to 20% of them counted one time only. The biggest ten clones account for around 27% of the sample.

What this sample's time point label stands for: newly diagnosed GD, antithyroid drugs for less than 3 months. For both TCR sequencing and RNA sequencing, RNA was extracted from PBMCs using TRIzol. The diagnosis of Graves' disease followed American Thyroid Association guidelines. Patients for the study were recruited at an endocrinology department in Xi'an, China. Each patient gave approximately 9.7 milliliters of peripheral blood, collected in an EDTA anticoagulant tube. Ficoll Paque Plus density gradient separation was used to isolate PBMCs, and no additional T cell sorting was done. An Agilent 2100 Bioanalyzer and agarose gel were used to check RNA quality, and a NanoDrop 2000 was used to measure RNA concentration. These data are also associated with another study on T cells in Graves' hyperthyroidism and ophthalmopathy. From that second study: Stable Graves' hyperthyroidism was defined as no progression to ophthalmopathy during 18 months of follow-up. Hyperthyroidism patients were newly diagnosed, with disease duration under 2 months, and aged 18 to 65 years. The study excluded patients with uncontrolled infections, other autoimmune diseases, pregnancy or lactation. Diagnoses were based on clinical symptoms, serum thyroxine and TRAb, thyroid ultrasound and orbital computed tomography. The TCR CDR3 was subjected to a first round of RT-PCR using the HTBI primer set and the Qiagen OneStep RT-PCR kit. Most expanded thyroid clonotypes (frequency above 0.001) were also detected in blood, suggesting blood repertoires may reflect thyroid immune responses. In cross-validation, a model built on a 13 V-J signature told ophthalmopathy apart from stable hyperthyroidism with approximately 90% sensitivity and 81% to 82% specificity, and in testing the same model reached 80%/75%. In validation, the model predicted progression to ophthalmopathy with roughly 70% sensitivity and about 73% specificity, a median of approximately 6.5 months before onset. To identify distinguishing TCR V-J signatures, a discovery cohort of 100 patients was used, comprising 40 to 45 with Graves' ophthalmopathy and some 60 with stable Graves' hyperthyroidism. Whether ophthalmopathy could be predicted prospectively was tested in an independent validation cohort made up of 18 to 20 hyperthyroidism patients plus 17 patients who later progressed to ophthalmopathy. The 85 to 100 discovery patients were divided at random into training and test sets in a 7:3 ratio. The study also compared thyroid tissue and blood T-cell repertoires from five or six Graves' hyperthyroidism patients. Once sampling was done, hyperthyroidism patients were given methimazole at a starting dose of 30 mg daily, whereas ophthalmopathy patients were given high-dose intravenous methylprednisolone. Libraries were constructed in a second round of multiplex PCR, after which size selection and purification were performed. Libraries were sequenced paired-end with 100 bp reads on an Illumina HiSeq2000. Raw data were processed with SOAPnuke, discarding reads with adapters, uncalled bases, mean Phred below 15, or no exact constant-primer or identifier match. High-quality paired reads were merged using COPE v1.2.5, and each unique nucleotide sequence was defined as a clonotype. Clonotypes were aligned to IMGT TRBV, TRBD and TRBJ reference segments using MiTCR v1.1. The analysis included only V-J combinations with a frequency above 0.0001, which together covered 98% to 99.2% of the repertoires. The TCS score was defined as the ratio of F50 (clonal expansion) to E x V (chaos), calculated using BLOSUM62-based TCRdist between CDR3 peptides within each V-J. Welch's t-statistics and random forest reduced around 550 V-J features to under 15, which were used in a naive Bayes classifier (R e1071). No statistical method was used to fix the sample size in advance, and group allocation was not hidden from the investigators. The paper reports TCR Vbeta CDR3 sequencing of some 140 peripheral blood samples: 40 or so ophthalmopathy, under 85 hyperthyroidism and 17 progressor patients.

The source of this sequence is a man between 40 and 49 years old with Graves disease. Donor details come from another sample of the same person, matched by shared clones. The chain couples TRBV6-1 to TRBJ2-7; confidence is insufficient to name the D gene. This specimen consisted of peripheral blood mononuclear cells (PBMCs), obtained at new diagnosis, from a patient treated with antithyroid drugs. The sequenced DNA is TGTGCCAGCAGCCTCCTTGGGGACGAGCAGTACTTC. It encodes CASSLLGDEQYF.